This T cell receptor (beta chain) was identified during a study of cytomegalovirus exposure and HLA in healthy donors (dated by TCRdb to the late 2010s). Describing the broader study: A later analysis indicated that the 120 or so validation repertoires were generated on the platform also employed for the 670 or so repertoires of the first cohort. The study was designed to test whether signatures of past pathogen exposure could be identified by cataloging public T cell receptors. A separate validation cohort of about 110 different subjects was used in addition to the 666-subject first cohort. High-throughput TCR immunosequencing, statistical association of individual TCRs with disease status, and machine learning were combined to predict cytomegalovirus infection status. Study-wide findings and limitations: According to the authors, the approach could potentially be generalized to other disease states and immunological phenotypes. The study listed 150 to 200 TCR beta chains as associated with cytomegalovirus. Of the cluster scores, 85% to 95% were above 0 in a later analysis, which found that TCRs clustered in the first cohort also tended to co-occur in the 110 or so validation repertoires. A few of the identified cytomegalovirus-associated TCR beta chains were confirmed in vitro to be specific for cytomegalovirus antigens. In both the original and validation cohorts, the classifier was reported to diagnose cytomegalovirus status with high specificity and sensitivity. Most TCR sequences were observed very rarely across donors, whereas some public TCRs were present in many individuals. The validation cohort had no HLA typing available for a later analysis, so co-occurrence within that cohort was assessed over all 130 or so repertoires.

V is trimmed back by 3 bases and J by 6 bases, and the junction contains 3 bases that no gene match accounts for. Reading from cysteine to phenylalanine, the CDR3 counts 14 amino acids. Just CDR3 DNA is preserved here, 42 bases in frame from base 1. Per the germline V gene (reference sequence), SEHNR is the CDR1 and FQNEAQ is the CDR2. For this clone: There is no known antigen for this receptor. Base qualities are missing; no much larger clone stands one base away.

Library creation used the immunoSEQ multiplex PCR assay. The authors' analysis ran thus. A statistical classification framework was developed to diagnose cytomegalovirus status using the catalog of TCR beta chain sequences. The table comes from immuneACCESS by way of TCRdb, which keeps in-frame sequences with V and J called. Part of the clones is missing from these tables; in studies checked, under half for an unresolved V gene and the rest for unknown reasons. The D gene and trimming were derived from the DNA, and the V and J assignments and clone size from that table. In all, the sample holds more than 60,000 clones, and roughly 89% of those were seen once. The ten most abundant clones make up over 1.5% of the sample. Separate from the approximately 700-subject first cohort, the validation cohort of roughly 120 subjects was the group to which the donors belonged.

The sequence was collected from a woman aged 18-30 years in good health and CMV-seronegative. Sequencing used PBMCs. The rearrangement joined TRBV7-9 to TRBJ1-2; TRBD1 matches 11 bases in the middle. The CDR3 loop reads CASSFWTGGNGYTF. Here is the DNA: TGTGCCAGCAGCTTCTGGACAGGGGGCAATGGCTACACCTTC.